A selection of T cell receptor beta chains follows, all from one sample in a study of T cell repertoires in cytomegalovirus infection. TCRdb passed the reads through MiXCR, listing each CDR3 protein once. Counted here are under 850,000 distinct CDR3 sequences, approximately 34% occurring once; the ten biggest clones make up 2.8%. Material: PBMCs. All receptors come from a human donor in good health (CMV status not recorded). Some clones in this sample may be carry-over from other donors' samples. Both conserved end residues are part of each CDR3. The D gene is left open where the match is weak. The size of a clone is reported for some rows only, either as once, few or many, or as a class for expanded clones.

CASSQPGRPLAF,TGCGCCAGCAGCCAACCAGGACGGCCCCTCGCCTTC,TRBJ1-2,TRBV4-1,NA,NA
CSARDFRDSLHEQYF,TGCAGTGCTAGGGACTTCCGGGACTCCTTACACGAGCAGTACTTC,TRBJ2-7,TRBV20-1,NA,NA
CASSPVGTGELFF,TGTGCCAGCAGCCCCGTGGGCACCGGGGAGCTGTTTTTT,TRBJ2-2,TRBV28,many,NA
CASSLGLAVDNEQFF,TGTGCCAGCAGCCTGGGACTAGCGGTAGACAATGAGCAGTTCTTC,TRBJ2-1,TRBV3-1,NA,TRBD2
CASSFSKPLGEQYF,TGTGCCAGCAGTTTTAGCAAACCGTTGGGCGAGCAGTACTTC,TRBJ2-7,TRBV6-6,NA,NA
CASSGRGDGTQYF,TGTGCCAGCAGTGGCAGGGGGGATGGGACCCAGTACTTC,TRBJ2-5,TRBV6-1,NA,NA
CATSDPGTDTQYF,TGTGCCACCAGTGATCCGGGCACAGATACGCAGTATTTT,TRBJ2-3,TRBV24-1,many,NA
CASTFGSFYGYTF,TGTGCCAGTACTTTCGGTAGCTTTTATGGCTACACCTTC,TRBJ1-2,TRBV19,NA,NA
CASSSGRLDHNEQFF,TGTGCCAGTAGCTCTGGGAGACTCGACCACAATGAGCAGTTCTTC,TRBJ2-1,TRBV19,few,NA
CASSLTGTAAYEQYF,TGTGCCAGCAGTTTAACGGGGACAGCCGCCTACGAGCAGTACTTC,TRBJ2-7,TRBV27,NA,TRBD1
CARTLRAGNQPQHF,TGTGCCAGGACCCTCAGGGCAGGCAATCAGCCCCAGCATTTT,TRBJ1-5,TRBV7-8,NA,NA
CSGLPSGRAQETQCF,TGCAGCGGACTACCTAGCGGGAGGGCCCAAGAGACCCAGTGCTTC,TRBJ2-5,TRBV29-1,NA,TRBD2
CASSLPPGGELFF,TGTGCCAGCAGCCTTCCGCCGGGCGGGGAGCTGTTTTTT,TRBJ2-2,TRBV7-9,NA,NA
CASSLEWGSGYTF,TGTGCCAGCAGCTTAGAGTGGGGCTCTGGCTACACCTTC,TRBJ1-2,TRBV11-2,NA,NA
CASSLDRVNTEAFF,TGTGCCAGCAGCTTAGACAGGGTGAACACTGAAGCTTTCTTT,TRBJ1-1,TRBV6-5,many,TRBD1
CASSPGTEPRVGNGKLFF,TGTGCCAGCAGCCCCGGGACAGAGCCGCGAGTGGGGAATGGAAAACTGTTTTTT,TRBJ1-4,TRBV7-8,NA,TRBD1
CASSFEAPSSYNQQFF,TGTGCCAGCAGTTTTGAAGCGCCTAGCTCCTACAATCAGCAGTTCTTC,TRBJ2-1,TRBV28,NA,NA
CASRRTEDNSPLHF,TGCGCCAGCAGAAGGACCGAAGATAATTCACCCCTCCACTTT,TRBJ1-6,TRBV5-1,NA,NA
CASSPGTRETKYF,TGTGCCAGCAGCCCCGGGACCAGAGAGACCAAGTACTTC,TRBJ2-5,TRBV7-6,NA,NA
CASSQTGSSRSNQPQHF,TGTGCCAGCAGCCAAACTGGCTCCAGCCGCTCCAATCAGCCCCAGCATTTT,TRBJ1-5,TRBV7-8,NA,NA
CASSLVAGANTGELFF,TGTGCCAGCAGCTTAGTTGCGGGGGCGAACACCGGGGAGCTGTTTTTT,TRBJ2-2,TRBV7-2,NA,TRBD2
CASRPSGQGVHEQYF,TGCGCCAGCCGCCCCTCGGGACAGGGGGTTCACGAGCAGTACTTC,TRBJ2-7,TRBV5-1,once,TRBD1
CASSFWNTGELFF,TGTGCCAGCAGCTTTTGGAACACCGGGGAGCTGTTTTTT,TRBJ2-2,TRBV11-2,NA,NA
CASSQALNRAEPQHF,TGCGCCAGCAGCCAGGCGTTGAACAGGGCCGAGCCCCAGCATTTT,TRBJ1-5,TRBV4-1,few,NA
CASSPGGQYNEQFF,TGTGCCAGCTCCCCGGGGGGGCAGTACAATGAGCAGTTCTTC,TRBJ2-1,TRBV6-4,NA,TRBD2
CASSPATDYEQYF,TGTGCCAGCAGTCCAGCGACAGATTACGAGCAGTACTTC,TRBJ2-7,TRBV7-8,many,NA
CASSEFSGDQETQYF,TGTGCCAGCAGTGAGTTTAGCGGGGATCAAGAGACCCAGTACTTC,TRBJ2-5,TRBV2,NA,TRBD2
CDSSVQNQETQYF,TGTGACAGCAGTGTCCAGAATCAAGAGACCCAGTACTTC,TRBJ2-5,TRBV2,once,NA
CASSIVVGGNEQFF,TGTGCCAGTAGTATTGTCGTCGGCGGCAATGAGCAGTTCTTC,TRBJ2-1,TRBV19,NA,NA